The clone carrying this TCR beta chain was recorded a few times. The data are from a study of blood T cell repertoires in COVID-19. Study-wide context: From T cells, B-cell-depleted T cells, or PBMCs came the material, which was cDNA or gDNA.

In the source study's methods: Amplifying reference gene primers gave estimates of nucleated cell counts. Clones were read by immunoSEQ multiplex PCR, and TCRdb kept only the in-frame ones, dropping some. The V and J calls and clone size were taken over from that table, and D and trimming were inferred from the DNA. The data show 99,000 or so clones, with about 86% seen just once and approximately 38% held by the top ten. V was trimmed by 2 bases and J by 5 bases, leaving 16 bases between them. CDR1 LGHNA and CDR2 YNFKEQ come from the germline V gene. CDR3 length: 15 amino acids. This sequence originates from a man older than 75 with acute or convalescent COVID-19. Sequenced input: peripheral blood. This rearrangement joins TRBV4-2 to TRBJ2-7; tentatively, D is TRBD2 (5 bases). The CDR3 here is CASSQFGLILDEQYF. CDR3 nucleotides: TGTGCCAGCAGCCAATTCGGACTGATCCTAGACGAGCAGTACTTC.